A selection of T cell receptor beta chains follows, all from one sample in a study of cytomegalovirus exposure and HLA in healthy donors. The protocol was immunoSEQ multiplex PCR, while the TCRdb copy is restricted to in-frame clones and leaves out a portion. Of 110,000 to 150,000 clones listed, around three quarters were seen once; the top ten hold around 2.5%. Sequencing was done on a sample of PBMCs. These receptors originate from a woman in her late teens or twenties in good health and CMV-seropositive. The CDR3 runs from the conserved cysteine through the conserved F or W. The order of the fields is J gene, V gene, clone size, D gene, CDR3 protein, CDR3 DNA. D genes are given only for firm matches. Clone size, where shown, is once, few, many, or a class for clones that have expanded.

j_call: TRBJ2-3
v_call: TRBV15
clone_size: -
d_call: TRBD1
cdr3_aa: CATFQGTGPDTQYF
cdr3_nt: TGTGCCACCTTCCAAGGGACAGGGCCAGATACGCAGTATTTT

j_call: TRBJ2-7
v_call: TRBV11-2
clone_size: -
d_call: TRBD1
cdr3_aa: CASSLEGTGGYEQYF
cdr3_nt: TGTGCCAGCAGCTTAGAAGGGACAGGGGGCTACGAGCAGTACTTC

j_call: TRBJ1-1
v_call: TRBV6-1
clone_size: -
d_call: -
cdr3_aa: CASSDSSEGTEAFF
cdr3_nt: TGTGCCAGCAGTGATTCGAGCGAGGGCACTGAAGCTTTCTTT

j_call: TRBJ2-3
v_call: TRBV7-9
clone_size: -
d_call: -
cdr3_aa: CASSYQGRTSTDTQYF
cdr3_nt: TGTGCCAGCAGCTATCAGGGGAGAACTAGCACAGATACGCAGTATTTT

j_call: TRBJ1-2
v_call: TRBV6-5
clone_size: -
d_call: -
cdr3_aa: CASSSGYQGYTF
cdr3_nt: TGTGCCAGCAGCTCAGGGTATCAGGGCTACACCTTC

j_call: TRBJ1-1
v_call: TRBV5-4
clone_size: -
d_call: -
cdr3_aa: CASSLVSMNTEAFF
cdr3_nt: TGTGCCAGCAGCTTGGTTAGTATGAACACTGAAGCTTTCTTT

j_call: TRBJ2-5
v_call: TRBV6-5
clone_size: few
d_call: TRBD1
cdr3_aa: CASRDPGQGGETQYF
cdr3_nt: TGTGCCAGCAGAGATCCCGGACAGGGCGGGGAGACCCAGTACTTC

j_call: TRBJ1-4
v_call: TRBV7-9
clone_size: -
d_call: -
cdr3_aa: CASSFERQSNEKLFF
cdr3_nt: TGTGCCAGCAGCTTCGAAAGACAGTCAAATGAAAAACTGTTTTTT

j_call: TRBJ2-1
v_call: TRBV5-1
clone_size: -
d_call: -
cdr3_aa: CASSLVVTNNEQFF
cdr3_nt: TGCGCCAGCAGCTTGGTTGTGACTAACAATGAGCAGTTCTTC

j_call: TRBJ2-7
v_call: TRBV7-2
clone_size: -
d_call: TRBD1
cdr3_aa: CASSRNTGTGNSYEQYF
cdr3_nt: TGTGCCAGCAGTCGTAACACCGGGACAGGGAACTCCTACGAGCAGTACTTC

j_call: TRBJ1-4
v_call: TRBV15
clone_size: -
d_call: -
cdr3_aa: CATSREPARKLFF
cdr3_nt: TGTGCCACCAGCAGAGAACCTGCTCGGAAACTGTTTTTT

j_call: TRBJ2-1
v_call: TRBV5-1
clone_size: -
d_call: TRBD2
cdr3_aa: CASSRAGSSYNEQFF
cdr3_nt: TGCGCCAGCAGCCGAGCGGGGAGCTCCTACAATGAGCAGTTCTTC

j_call: TRBJ1-2
v_call: TRBV20-1
clone_size: -
d_call: -
cdr3_aa: CSAAPQSYTF
cdr3_nt: TGCAGCGCCGCCCCTCAGAGCTACACCTTC

j_call: TRBJ2-3
v_call: TRBV27
clone_size: -
d_call: TRBD2
cdr3_aa: CASRPGLARTDTQYF
cdr3_nt: TGTGCCAGCAGGCCGGGACTAGCCCGCACAGATACGCAGTATTTT

j_call: TRBJ1-5
v_call: TRBV19
clone_size: once
d_call: -
cdr3_aa: CASRTQRAGSNQPQHF
cdr3_nt: TGTGCCAGTAGGACACAAAGGGCGGGGAGCAATCAGCCCCAGCATTTT

j_call: TRBJ1-5
v_call: TRBV15
clone_size: few
d_call: -
cdr3_aa: CATSPDSVNQPQHF
cdr3_nt: TGTGCCACCAGCCCGGACAGTGTCAATCAGCCCCAGCATTTT

j_call: TRBJ2-2
v_call: TRBV10-1
clone_size: -
d_call: -
cdr3_aa: CASSESRQGITGELFF
cdr3_nt: TGCGCCAGCAGTGAGTCGAGGCAGGGGATCACCGGGGAGCTGTTTTTT

j_call: TRBJ2-3
v_call: TRBV9
clone_size: -
d_call: TRBD2
cdr3_aa: CASSVDPMGLAGGHALTSTDTQYF
cdr3_nt: TGTGCCAGCAGCGTAGATCCAATGGGACTAGCGGGGGGGCATGCACTAACTAGCACAGATACGCAGTATTTT

j_call: TRBJ1-4
v_call: TRBV7-9
clone_size: -
d_call: -
cdr3_aa: CASAASQSRGLFF
cdr3_nt: TGTGCCAGCGCGGCCAGCCAGTCACGAGGTCTGTTTTTT

j_call: TRBJ1-2
v_call: TRBV30
clone_size: -
d_call: -
cdr3_aa: CAWSEFTGYYGYTF
cdr3_nt: TGTGCCTGGAGTGAATTCACAGGGTACTATGGCTACACCTTC

j_call: TRBJ2-3
v_call: TRBV18
clone_size: -
d_call: -
cdr3_aa: CASSPPRVGKANTNTQYF
cdr3_nt: TGTGCCAGCTCACCACCGAGAGTCGGGAAGGCTAACACGAATACGCAGTATTTT

j_call: TRBJ1-1
v_call: TRBV4-3
clone_size: -
d_call: -
cdr3_aa: CASSQEYGAWEVEAFF
cdr3_nt: TGCGCCAGCAGCCAAGAATACGGGGCGTGGGAGGTTGAGGCTTTCTTT

j_call: TRBJ1-2
v_call: TRBV29-1
clone_size: -
d_call: -
cdr3_aa: CSDTQGVYGYTF
cdr3_nt: TGCAGCGATACCCAGGGTGTCTATGGCTACACCTTC

j_call: TRBJ2-1
v_call: TRBV6-6
clone_size: -
d_call: TRBD2
cdr3_aa: CASSYGGGDYNEQFF
cdr3_nt: TGTGCCAGCAGTTACGGCGGGGGGGACTACAATGAGCAGTTCTTC

j_call: TRBJ2-7
v_call: TRBV5-4
clone_size: -
d_call: -
cdr3_aa: CASSLGRAGSREQYF
cdr3_nt: TGTGCCAGCAGCTTGGGCAGGGCCGGATCAAGGGAGCAGTACTTC